This T cell receptor (beta chain) originates from a study of a mutant IDH1 vaccine in newly diagnosed glioma. Across the study: Most had both radiotherapy and temozolomide beforehand; others had only one. Study-level findings and limits: Pseudoprogression apparently lacked any relation to changes in top peripheral T cell clonotypes.

As for this clone: Its antigen is not known.

Germline V gene sequence: CDR1 SGHVS, CDR2 FQNEAQ. This CDR3 is built from 16 residues. Trimming at V came to 0 bases and at J to 2 bases, leaving 4 bases not matched to a gene. Described time point: baseline, week 1 (first vaccination visit). The treatment was: pre-vaccination baseline after standard-of-care therapy. New WHO grade 3 or 4 IDH1-mutant, ATRX-lost astrocytomas were present in all donors. The assay was immunoSEQ multiplex PCR, and TCRdb's table has in-frame clones only and misses some. The table includes 30,000 or so clones, roughly 80% detected once. The clonotype was recovered from a man younger than 40 with glioma. This specimen was PBMCs, taken from a glioma patient treated with radiotherapy, temozolomide or both. J is TRBJ1-5 and V is TRBV7-8; 7 bases align to TRBD1. CDR3 nucleotide sequence: TGTGCCAGCAGCTTAGCTCCAACAGGGGGCAATCAGCCCCAGCATTTT. Amino acids: CASSLAPTGGNQPQHF.